This T cell receptor beta chain appears in the sequencing data of a study of shared clonotypes between healthy human individuals. Background on the study: Sampling drew on donors who were a couple of women and three men aged 18 to 49. Per donor, three plates held CD4 naive cells, three held CD4 memory, two held CD8 naive and one held CD8 memory. Broader study findings: The study generally estimated greater richness for naive than memory subsets. Non-shared clonotypes had lower generation probabilities than clonotypes shared by all four sorted-subset donors.

Sequencing used immunoSEQ multiplex PCR; TCRdb keeps in-frame clones, though not all of them. The table has 1.5 million to 2.5 million clones, about 95% seen once; the top ten hold around 1.2%. As to this clone: Its antigen is not identified.

Per germline, CDR1 MGHRA and CDR2 YSYEKL. Unmatched junction bases numbered 7, after V lost 4 bases and J lost 8 bases. CDR3 length: 14 residues. Terminally differentiated effector memory CD45RA+ cells were excluded from the naive CD8 cells, which were CD45RO-negative and positively selected for CCR7. The chain couples TRBV4-1 to TRBJ1-4, with 7 bases aligning to TRBD1. This receptor was identified in a man aged 18 to 29 in good health. Sequenced input: naive CD8+ T cells sorted from blood. The CDR3 reads CASSLPGGSEKLFF. The CDR3 coding sequence is TGCGCCAGCAGCCTACCAGGGGGTAGCGAAAAACTGTTTTTT.